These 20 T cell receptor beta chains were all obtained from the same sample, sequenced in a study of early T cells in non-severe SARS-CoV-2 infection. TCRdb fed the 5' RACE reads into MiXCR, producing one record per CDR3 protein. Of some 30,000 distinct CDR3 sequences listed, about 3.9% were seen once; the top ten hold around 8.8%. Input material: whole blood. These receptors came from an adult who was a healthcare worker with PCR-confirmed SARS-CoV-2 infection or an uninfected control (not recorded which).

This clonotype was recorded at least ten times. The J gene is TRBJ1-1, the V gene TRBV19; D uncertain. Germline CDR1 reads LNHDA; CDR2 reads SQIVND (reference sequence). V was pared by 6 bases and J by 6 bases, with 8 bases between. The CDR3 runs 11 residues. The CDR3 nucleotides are TGTGCCAGTAGACGGGATTCTGAAGCTTTCTTT. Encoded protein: CASRRDSEAFF. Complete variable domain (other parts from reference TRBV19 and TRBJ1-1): DGGITQSPKYLFRKEGQNVTLSCEQNLNHDAMYWYRQDPGQGLRLIYYSQIVNDFQKGDIAEGYSVSREKKESFPLTVTSAQKNPTAFYLCASRRDSEAFFGQGTRLTVV.

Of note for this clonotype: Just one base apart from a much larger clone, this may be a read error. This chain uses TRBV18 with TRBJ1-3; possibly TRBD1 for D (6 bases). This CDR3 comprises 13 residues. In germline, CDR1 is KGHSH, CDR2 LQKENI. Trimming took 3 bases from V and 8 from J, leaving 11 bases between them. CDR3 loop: CASSPPEGDTIYF. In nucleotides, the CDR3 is TGTGCCAGCTCACCCCCCGAGGGGGACACCATATATTTT.

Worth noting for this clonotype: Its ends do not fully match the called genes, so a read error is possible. DNA for the CDR3: TGTGTCAGCAGCCGGGACAGGGGGAATGAAAAACTGTTTTTT. This sequence encodes CVSSRDRGNEKLFF. This chain joins TRBV6-6 and TRBJ1-4; TRBD1 agrees at 11 bases. CDR1 and CDR2 from the germline V gene are MNHNY and SVGAGI (reference sequence). The CDR3 loop spans 14 amino acids.

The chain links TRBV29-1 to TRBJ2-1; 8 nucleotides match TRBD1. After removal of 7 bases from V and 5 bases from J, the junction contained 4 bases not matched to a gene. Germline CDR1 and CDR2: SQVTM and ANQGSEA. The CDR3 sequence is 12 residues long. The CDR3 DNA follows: TGCAGCGATCAGGGGGCGGACAATGAGCAGTTCTTC. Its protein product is CSDQGADNEQFF.

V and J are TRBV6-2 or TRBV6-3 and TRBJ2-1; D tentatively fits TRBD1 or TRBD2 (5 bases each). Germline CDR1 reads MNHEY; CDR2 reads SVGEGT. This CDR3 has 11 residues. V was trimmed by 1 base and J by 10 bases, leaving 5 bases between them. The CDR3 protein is CASSYWGEQFF. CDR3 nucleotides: TGTGCCAGCAGTTACTGGGGGGAGCAGTTCTTC.

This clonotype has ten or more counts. The CDR3 DNA is TGTGCCAGCAGTGAGGCAGGGAACTATGGCTACACCTTC. Its protein is CASSEAGNYGYTF. This chain links TRBV6-1 with TRBJ1-2; perhaps TRBD1 as D (5 bases). V was shortened by 3 bases and J by 2 bases, with 7 bases between the two germline ends. This CDR3 contains 13 residues. Germline lookup yields CDR1 MNHNS and CDR2 SASEGT.

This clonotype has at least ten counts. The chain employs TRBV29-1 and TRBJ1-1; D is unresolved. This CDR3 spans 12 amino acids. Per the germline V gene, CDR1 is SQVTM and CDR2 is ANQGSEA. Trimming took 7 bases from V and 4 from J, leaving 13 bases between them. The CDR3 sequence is CSARVTGTEAFF. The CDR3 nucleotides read TGCAGCGCGAGGGTGACCGGCACTGAAGCTTTCTTT.

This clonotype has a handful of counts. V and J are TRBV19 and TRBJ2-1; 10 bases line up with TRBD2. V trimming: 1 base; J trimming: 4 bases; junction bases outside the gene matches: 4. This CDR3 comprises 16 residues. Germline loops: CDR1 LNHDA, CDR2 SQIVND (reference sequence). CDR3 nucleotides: TGTGCCAGTAGTATAGCTAGCGGGAGATTGTACAATGAGCAGTTCTTC. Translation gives CASSIASGRLYNEQFF.

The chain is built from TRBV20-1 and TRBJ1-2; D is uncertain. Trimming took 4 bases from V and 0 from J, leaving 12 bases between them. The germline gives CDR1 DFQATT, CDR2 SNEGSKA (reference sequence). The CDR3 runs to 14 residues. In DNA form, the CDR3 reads TGCAGTGCTAACAGCAGGATGTCTAACTATGGCTACACCTTC. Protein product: CSANSRMSNYGYTF.

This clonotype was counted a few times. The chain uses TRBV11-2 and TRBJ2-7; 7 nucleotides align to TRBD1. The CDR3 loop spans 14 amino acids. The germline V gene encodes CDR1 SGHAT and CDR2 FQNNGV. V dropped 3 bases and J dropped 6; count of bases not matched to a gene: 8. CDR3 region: CASSFNRGPFEQYF. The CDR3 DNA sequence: TGTGCCAGCAGCTTTAACAGGGGCCCATTCGAGCAGTACTTC. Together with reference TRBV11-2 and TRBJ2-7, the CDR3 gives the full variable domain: EAGVAQSPRYKIIEKRQSVAFWCNPISGHATLYWYQQILGQGPKLLIQFQNNGVVDDSQLPKDRFSAERLKGVDSTLKIQPAKLEDSAVYLCASSFNRGPFEQYFGPGTRLTVT.

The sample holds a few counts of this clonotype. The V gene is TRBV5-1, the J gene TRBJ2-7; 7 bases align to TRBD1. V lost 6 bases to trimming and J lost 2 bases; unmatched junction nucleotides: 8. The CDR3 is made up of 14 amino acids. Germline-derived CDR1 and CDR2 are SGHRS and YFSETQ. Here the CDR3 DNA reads TGCGCCAGCAACCCCCCGGGACAGCCCTACGAGCAGTACTTC. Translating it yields CASNPPGQPYEQYF.

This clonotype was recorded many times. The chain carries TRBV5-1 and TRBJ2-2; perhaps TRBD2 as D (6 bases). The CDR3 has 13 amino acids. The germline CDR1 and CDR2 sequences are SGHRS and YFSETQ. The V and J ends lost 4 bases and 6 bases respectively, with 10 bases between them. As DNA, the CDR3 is TGCGCCAGCAGCATCAGGGAGGCCGGGGAGCTGTTTTTT. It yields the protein CASSIREAGELFF.

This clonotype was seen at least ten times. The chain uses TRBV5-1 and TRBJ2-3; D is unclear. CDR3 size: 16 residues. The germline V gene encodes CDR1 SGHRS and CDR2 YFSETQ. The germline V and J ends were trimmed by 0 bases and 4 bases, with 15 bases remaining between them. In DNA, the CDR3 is TGCGCCAGCAGCTTGGCCGTGACGGCCCCACCAGATACGCAGTATTTT. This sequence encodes CASSLAVTAPPDTQYF.

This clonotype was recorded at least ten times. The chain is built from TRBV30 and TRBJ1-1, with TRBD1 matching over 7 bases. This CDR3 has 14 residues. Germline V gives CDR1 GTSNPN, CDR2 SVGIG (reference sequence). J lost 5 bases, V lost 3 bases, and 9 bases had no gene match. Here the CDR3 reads CAWRARGTWTEAFF. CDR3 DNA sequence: TGTGCCTGGAGAGCCAGGGGGACTTGGACTGAAGCTTTCTTT.

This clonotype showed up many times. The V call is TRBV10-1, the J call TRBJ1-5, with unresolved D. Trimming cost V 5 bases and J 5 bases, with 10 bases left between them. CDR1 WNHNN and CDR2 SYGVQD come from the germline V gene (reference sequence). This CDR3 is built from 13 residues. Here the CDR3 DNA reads TGCGCCAGCAGTTCCAACTATGATCAGCCCCAGCATTTT. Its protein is CASSSNYDQPQHF.

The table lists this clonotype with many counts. In DNA, the CDR3 is TGCAGCGTAACAGGGGGGTCGAACACTGAAGCTTTCTTT. Amino acid sequence: CSVTGGSNTEAFF. The rearrangement uses TRBV29-1 and TRBJ1-1; 8 bases line up with TRBD1. This CDR3 region has 13 residues. V trimming: 6 bases; J trimming: 1 base; junction bases outside the gene matches: 4. Germline CDR1 is SQVTM and CDR2 is ANQGSEA.

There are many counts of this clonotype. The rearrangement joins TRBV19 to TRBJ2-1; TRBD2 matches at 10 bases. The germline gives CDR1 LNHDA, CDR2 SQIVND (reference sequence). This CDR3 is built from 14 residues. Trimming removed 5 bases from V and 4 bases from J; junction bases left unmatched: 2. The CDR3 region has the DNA TGTGCCAGTAGTTTAGCGGGAGGATACAATGAGCAGTTCTTC. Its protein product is CASSLAGGYNEQFF.

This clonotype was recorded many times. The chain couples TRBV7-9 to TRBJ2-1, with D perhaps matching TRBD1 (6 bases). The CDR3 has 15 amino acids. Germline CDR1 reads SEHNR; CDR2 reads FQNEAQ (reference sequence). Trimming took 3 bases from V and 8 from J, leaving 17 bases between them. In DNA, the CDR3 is TGTGCCAGCAGCTTGAGTCTCGGCAGGGGCCATGAGCAGTTCTTC. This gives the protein CASSLSLGRGHEQFF.

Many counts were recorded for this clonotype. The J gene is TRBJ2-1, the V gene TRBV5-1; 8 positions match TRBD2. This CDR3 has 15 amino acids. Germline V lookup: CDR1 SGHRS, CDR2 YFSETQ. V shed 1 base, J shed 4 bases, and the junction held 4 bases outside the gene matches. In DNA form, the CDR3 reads TGCGCCAGCAGCTTGAGGTTAGCGGGATACAATGAGCAGTTCTTC. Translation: CASSLRLAGYNEQFF.

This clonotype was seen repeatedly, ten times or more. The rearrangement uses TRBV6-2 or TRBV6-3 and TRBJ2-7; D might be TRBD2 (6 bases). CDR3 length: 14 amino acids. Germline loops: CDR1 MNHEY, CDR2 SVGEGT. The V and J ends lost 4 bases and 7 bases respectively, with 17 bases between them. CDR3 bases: TGTGCCAGCAGTTTCCGGGACTTTCTTCGGGAGCAGTACTTC. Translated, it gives CASSFRDFLREQYF.